A single sample gave rise to the 7 T cell receptor beta chains below, sequenced in a study of blood T cell repertoires in COVID-19. Here immunoSEQ multiplex PCR was the method, and the copy in TCRdb shows in-frame clones only, minus some. The sample contains approximately 190,000 clones, 82% of which appear only once. The sequenced sample was peripheral blood. Source of these receptors: a woman in her fifties or sixties with COVID-19, enrolled during active disease.

This chain connects TRBV7-9 to TRBJ2-1, with TRBD2 as a possible D gene (6 bases). Trimming took off 0 bases at V and 3 bases at J, with 12 bases between the two ends. This CDR3 comprises 16 residues. From germline, CDR1 is SEHNR and CDR2 FQNEAQ (reference sequence). The CDR3 sequence: CASSLAGRDVYNEQFF. CDR3 coding DNA: TGTGCCAGCAGCTTAGCGGGGCGGGACGTCTACAATGAGCAGTTCTTC. Together with reference TRBV7-9 and TRBJ2-1, the CDR3 gives the full variable domain: DTGVSQNPRHKITKRGQNVTFRCDPISEHNRLYWYRQTLGQGPEFLTYFQNEAQLEKSRLLSDRFSAERPKGSFSTLEIQRTEQGDSAMYLCASSLAGRDVYNEQFFGPGTRLTVL.

The J gene is TRBJ1-6, the V gene TRBV15; no definite D call. The V end lost 2 bases, the J end lost 2 bases, and 16 bases lay between the germline ends. This CDR3 is built from 18 residues. Per germline, CDR1 LNHNV and CDR2 YYDKDF (reference sequence). The chain's CDR3 is CATSRMFRGRAYNSPLHF. CDR3 DNA: TGTGCCACCAGCAGAATGTTTCGGGGAAGGGCCTATAATTCACCCCTCCACTTT.

This clone was found once. The chain couples TRBV20-1 to TRBJ1-2, with 8 positions matching TRBD1. Germline assignment: CDR1 DFQATT and CDR2 SNEGSKA (reference sequence). The J segment lost 8 bases and the V segment lost 3 bases, leaving 8 bases of the junction unmatched. The CDR3 length is 13 residues. The DNA for the CDR3 is TGCAGTGCTAGTGGACAGGGAATGGGAGGCTACACCTTC. Protein sequence: CSASGQGMGGYTF.

This sequence joins TRBV2 and TRBJ1-6; 7 positions match TRBD1. Germline V CDR1 and CDR2: SNHLY, FYNNEI. V dropped 6 bases and J dropped 7; count of bases not matched to a gene: 9. CDR3 length: 15 amino acids. The CDR3 region has the DNA TGTGCCAGCAGGGGACAGCGCGCCTCCAATTCACCCCTCCACTTT. Its translation is CASRGQRASNSPLHF.

Comments on this clone: The junction does not match germline at one end; this may be a read error. This chain joins TRBV7-7 and TRBJ2-7; TRBD2 agrees at 9 bases. The length of the CDR3 is 16 residues. The germline V gene has CDR1 SSHAT and CDR2 FNYEAQ (reference sequence). CDR3 residues: CASSLARREGPYEQYF. The CDR3 DNA is TGTGCTAGCAGCTTAGCGCGGCGGGAGGGCCCCTACGAGCAGTACTTC.

J is TRBJ2-5 and V is TRBV6-5; 7 bases map to TRBD1. The V and J ends lost 5 bases and 3 bases, in that order; junction bases with no gene match: 6. Germline CDR1 and CDR2: MNHEY and SVGAGI. The CDR3 totals 14 residues. The CDR3 region has the DNA TGTGCCAGCAGTCCAACACAGGGGAAAGAGACCCAGTACTTC. It encodes CASSPTQGKETQYF.

Only one count was recorded for this clone. This chain connects TRBV30 to TRBJ1-4; tentatively, D is TRBD1 (5 bases). Germline V gene sequence: CDR1 GTSNPN, CDR2 SVGIG (reference sequence). The V gene lost 0 bases and the J gene lost 1 base, with 6 bases spanning the gap. The CDR3 covers 14 residues. The CDR3 sequence is CAWSVGGTNEKLFF. The CDR3 DNA reads TGTGCCTGGAGTGTGGGGGGAACTAATGAAAAACTGTTTTTT.